The subject of this entry is one TCR beta chain. Antigen unknown. The data derive from a study of a mutant IDH1 vaccine in newly diagnosed glioma. Study as a whole: First vaccine doses came 4-6 weeks after radiotherapy alone, or with temozolomide cycles.

Assay: immunoSEQ multiplex PCR; the TCRdb copy retains only in-frame clones and omits some. The sample shows 32,000 or so clones, about 90% of them seen only once. Trimming cost V 5 bases and J 1 base, with 9 bases left between them. The germline gives CDR1 SGHNT, CDR2 YENEEA. The CDR3 covers 13 residues. Stated time point: week 5, during vaccination. In the vaccine, a single dose held 300 ug of the mutant IDH1 20-mer peptide, along with topical imiquimod. The input for sequencing was peripheral blood mononuclear cells (PBMCs), taken from a glioma patient whose treatment included an IDH1 peptide vaccine. The chain joins TRBV11-3 to TRBJ2-7; no clear D. This receptor was identified in a woman aged 40 to 50 with glioma. Some clones in this sample may be carry-over from other donors' samples. The CDR3 reads CASSPTGSYEQYF. CDR3 nucleotides: TGTGCCAGCAGCCCTACGGGTTCCTACGAGCAGTACTTC. Supplemented by reference TRBV11-3 and TRBJ2-7, the full variable domain reads EAGVVQSPRYKIIEKKQPVAFWCNPISGHNTLYWYLQNLGQGPELLIRYENEEAVDDSQLPKDRFSAERLKGVDSTLKIQPAELGDSAVYLCASSPTGSYEQYFGPGTRLTVT.